The clone carrying this T cell receptor (beta chain) has ten or more counts. Its antigen is unknown. This CDR3 has 12 amino acids. From germline, CDR1 is MNHEY and CDR2 SVGEGT. The V and J ends lost 10 bases and 9 bases respectively, with 18 bases between them. The sample originates from a study of spatial heterogeneity in lung cancer. Across the whole study: A T cell module score from matched bulk RNA-seq correlated strongly with TCR transcript counts in tumor regions. Notes on the study in general: Counts of expanded intratumoral alpha and beta TCRs tracked tumor mutation counts.

A unique molecular identifier was carried by every single TCR cDNA molecule. TCRdb used MiXCR to reprocess the 5' RACE reads, holding one entry per CDR3 protein. The sample has roughly 10,000 distinct CDR3 sequences, 7.5% to 9% seen once. Time point given: sample taken at primary tumor resection. Donors were fewer than 90 untreated early-stage non-small cell lung cancer patients. Sequencing was performed on whole RNA extracted from tumor and nontumor lung tissue, or from frozen PBMC, and the material was left unsorted. The chain recombines TRBV6-2 or TRBV6-3 with TRBJ1-2; a possible D gene is TRBD1 (6 bases). The input for sequencing was lung tumor tissue, taken at surgery. The origin of this receptor is a female donor with early-stage non-small cell lung cancer. In DNA, the CDR3 is TGTGCCACAAGGGGGACAACCCGACGCTACACCTTC. Translating it yields CATRGTTRRYTF.